A selection of T cell receptor beta chains follows, all from one sample in a study of T cells after yellow fever vaccination. A single record per CDR3 protein comes from TCRdb applying MiXCR to the 5' RACE reads. This table holds some 350,000 distinct CDR3 sequences, almost 4% found once. Sequencing used PBMCs, obtained 5 days after the yellow fever booster vaccination. The receptors stem from a man aged 18 to 29 who received the YFV17D yellow fever vaccine. CDR3s include the opening cysteine and the closing phenylalanine or tryptophan. A D gene is named only where the DNA matches it firmly. Part of the rows lack a size; the others show once, few, many or a class for expanded clones.

cdr3_length	clone_size	v_call	j_call	d_call	cdr3_aa	cdr3_nt
15	few	TRBV20-1	TRBJ2-3	.	CSAGRLGGNTDTQYF	TGCAGTGCTGGACGCCTCGGCGGAAACACAGATACGCAGTATTTT
15	few	TRBV6-6	TRBJ1-6	.	CASSYMREGNSPLHF	TGTGCCAGCAGTTATATGCGGGAGGGGAATTCACCCCTCCACTTT
13	many	TRBV12-3/TRBV12-4	TRBJ2-2	.	CASSLRSDGELFF	TGTGCCAGCAGTCTGAGGAGCGACGGGGAGCTGTTTTTT
16	many	TRBV7-9	TRBJ1-2	.	CASSLALRGPTYGYTF	TGTGCCAGCAGCTTAGCGCTGCGGGGGCCTACTTATGGCTACACCTTC
12	few	TRBV29-1	TRBJ2-3	.	CSVDGGTDTQYF	TGCAGCGTTGATGGGGGCACAGATACGCAGTATTTT
12	few	TRBV6-6	TRBJ1-6	.	CASSLLDAPLHF	TGTGCCAGCAGTCTGTTGGATGCACCCCTCCACTTT
13	few	TRBV20-1	TRBJ1-5	TRBD1	CSAAPGGDQPQHF	TGCAGCGCCGCCCCAGGGGGCGATCAGCCCCAGCATTTT
15	.	TRBV18	TRBJ1-2	.	CASSPGSSGDYGYTF	TGTGCCAGCTCACCAGGATCGAGCGGGGACTATGGCTACACCTTC
14	many	TRBV5-1	TRBJ2-7	.	CASSKDAIVLEQYF	TGCGCCAGCTCTAAAGATGCGATCGTACTGGAGCAGTACTTC
15	many	TRBV5-1	TRBJ1-1	TRBD1	CASSPGTGGSAEAFF	TGCGCCAGCAGCCCAGGGACAGGGGGAAGCGCTGAAGCTTTCTTT
15	few	TRBV7-2	TRBJ2-3	.	CASSKQGTSTDTQYF	TGTGCCAGCAGCAAACAGGGTACTAGCACAGATACGCAGTATTTT
15	many	TRBV4-1	TRBJ2-7	.	CASSQQLDRSSEQYF	TGCGCCAGCAGCCAGCAACTGGACAGATCCTCCGAGCAGTACTTC
16	.	TRBV7-2	TRBJ2-5	TRBD2	CASSPFGGGVVETQYF	TGTGCCAGCAGCCCATTTGGCGGGGGGGTTGTCGAGACCCAGTACTTC
15	many	TRBV7-2	TRBJ1-1	.	CASSVLGVGGTEAFF	TGTGCCAGCAGCGTTCTCGGGGTGGGGGGCACTGAAGCTTTCTTT
12	many	TRBV20-1	TRBJ1-1	.	CSGAQGRTEAFF	TGCAGTGGTGCGCAGGGGCGGACTGAAGCTTTCTTT
15	.	TRBV5-1	TRBJ1-4	.	CASSLAIGANEKLFF	TGCGCCAGCAGCTTGGCCATCGGGGCTAATGAAAAACTGTTTTTT
17	many	TRBV9	TRBJ2-1	.	CASSVGGGVDSYNEQFF	TGTGCCAGCAGCGTAGGCGGAGGGGTGGACTCCTACAATGAGCAGTTCTTC
13	.	TRBV5-1	TRBJ2-1	.	CASSFPPVNEQFF	TGCGCCAGCAGCTTCCCCCCGGTTAATGAGCAGTTCTTC